This TCR beta chain stems from a study of blood T cell repertoires in COVID-19. On the study more broadly: Samples taken during acute and convalescent COVID-19 were collected in the United States, Italy and Spain. T cells, B-cell-depleted T cells, or PBMCs supplied cDNA or gDNA.

Per the germline V gene, CDR1 is LGHNA and CDR2 is YSLEER. V shed 1 base and J shed 10 bases, with 11 bases lying between them. The CDR3 runs to 13 residues. Per the original methods: Reference gene primers were amplified, and this amplification served to estimate nucleated cell counts. Assay used: immunoSEQ multiplex PCR; TCRdb lists only in-frame clones, some missing. V, J and clone size are taken as reported in that table, and D and trimming were inferred from the DNA itself. The sample has 150,000 to 200,000 clones; 92% are singletons. Seattle-derived patients entered the study during active infection and were followed longitudinally.

The chain carries TRBV4-3 and TRBJ2-1, with D possibly being TRBD2 (5 bases). The TCR sequence derives from a man aged 30-40 years with COVID-19, enrolled during active disease. What was sequenced was peripheral blood. CDR3 bases: TGCGCCAGCAGCCAAGTCAACGGGGTCGAGCAGTTCTTC. Translation: CASSQVNGVEQFF.